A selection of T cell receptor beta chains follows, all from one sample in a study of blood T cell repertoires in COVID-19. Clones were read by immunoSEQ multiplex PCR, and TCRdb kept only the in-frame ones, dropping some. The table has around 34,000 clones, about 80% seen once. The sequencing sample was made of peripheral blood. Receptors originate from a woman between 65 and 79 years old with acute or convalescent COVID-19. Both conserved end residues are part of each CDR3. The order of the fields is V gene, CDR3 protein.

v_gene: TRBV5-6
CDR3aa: CASSPWGSEAFF

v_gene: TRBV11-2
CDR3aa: CASSPRRQSSYEQYF

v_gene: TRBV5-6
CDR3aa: CASTRRATGGNQPQHF

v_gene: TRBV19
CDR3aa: CASKSGTANEKLFF

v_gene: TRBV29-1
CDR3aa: CSVEFWERDTDTQYF

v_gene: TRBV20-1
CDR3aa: CSASLGEKTDTQYF

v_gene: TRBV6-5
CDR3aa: CASGSLEQYF

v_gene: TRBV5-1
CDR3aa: CASSLGGLAGVLGELFF

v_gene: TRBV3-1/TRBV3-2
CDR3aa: CASSQDGLAGETQYF

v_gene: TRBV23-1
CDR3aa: CASSRPSGGTAFQETQYF

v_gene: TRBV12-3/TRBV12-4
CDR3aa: CASSSGTGELFF

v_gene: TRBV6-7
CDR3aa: CASTTTSGDAKTQYF